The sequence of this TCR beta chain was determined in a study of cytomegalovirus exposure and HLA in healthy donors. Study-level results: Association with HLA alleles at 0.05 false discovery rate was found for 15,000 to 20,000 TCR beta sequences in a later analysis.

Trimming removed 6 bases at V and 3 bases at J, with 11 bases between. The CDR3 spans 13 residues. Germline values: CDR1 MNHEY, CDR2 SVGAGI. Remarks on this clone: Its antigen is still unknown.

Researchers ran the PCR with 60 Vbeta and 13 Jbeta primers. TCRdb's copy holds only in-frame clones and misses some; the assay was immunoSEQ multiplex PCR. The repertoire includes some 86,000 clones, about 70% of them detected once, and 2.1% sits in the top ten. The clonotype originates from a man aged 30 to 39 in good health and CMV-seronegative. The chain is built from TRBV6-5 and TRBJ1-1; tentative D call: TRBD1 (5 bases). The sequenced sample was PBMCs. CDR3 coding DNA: TGTGCCAGCAGCCCGGGGGGGGACACTGAAGCTTTCTTT. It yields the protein CASSPGGDTEAFF.